The 27 T cell receptor beta chains presented below share a single source sample, sequenced in a study of regulatory T cells in long-lasting Graves disease. Through Arm-PCR of CDR3 regions and iRepertoire HTBI primers, TCR beta libraries were built. TCRdb called the multiplex PCR reads again in MiXCR, with one record for every CDR3 protein. In the table there are 440,000 or so distinct CDR3 sequences, approximately 15% of which are singletons. Indicated time point: newly diagnosed GD, antithyroid drugs for less than 3 months. There was RNA extracted from PBMCs, and the TCR library was made from it. In addition, the sample was reused for a study of T cells in Graves' hyperthyroidism and ophthalmopathy.

The specimen was peripheral blood mononuclear cells (PBMCs), collected at new diagnosis, from a patient treated with antithyroid drugs. These receptors were taken from a woman in her twenties or thirties with Graves disease.

This clonotype has at least ten counts. The chain combines TRBV7-9 with TRBJ2-3; 8 bases are a match to TRBD2. Trimming cost V 1 base and J 1 base; bases outside gene matches: 7. In germline, CDR1 is SEHNR, CDR2 FQNEAQ (reference sequence). The length of the CDR3 is 17 residues. The DNA for the CDR3 is TGTGCCAGCAGCTTAGGCGGCGCGGGAGGACGCACAGATACGCAGTATTTT. It encodes CASSLGGAGGRTDTQYF.

This clonotype was recorded a few times. The rearrangement uses TRBV11-2 and TRBJ2-3; 12 positions agree with TRBD2. V lost 5 bases to trimming and J lost 6 bases; unmatched junction nucleotides: 6. This CDR3 contains 15 residues. The germline CDR1 and CDR2 sequences are SGHAT and FQNNGV. The chain's CDR3 is CASSKRLAGADTQYF. DNA for the CDR3: TGTGCCAGCAGCAAAAGACTAGCGGGAGCTGATACGCAGTATTTT.

At least ten counts were recorded for this clonotype. The chain carries TRBV27 and TRBJ2-1; TRBD1 agrees at 7 bases. Germline V gene sequence: CDR1 MNHEY, CDR2 SMNVEV (reference sequence). The CDR3 contains 18 residues. Germline trimming cut 5 bases from V and 7 bases from J; bases unmatched to any gene: 20. CDR3 nucleotides: TGTGCCAGCAGTCGTTCGCTCAAGGGGGCCTTGATCGGGAATGAGCAGTTCTTC. Its protein product is CASSRSLKGALIGNEQFF.

This clonotype has a count of ten or more. The V gene is TRBV27, the J gene TRBJ2-7; no clear D gene. Deletions cut 6 bases from V and 0 bases from J, with 9 bases between. The CDR3 extends over 13 amino acids. CDR1 and CDR2 (germline): MNHEY, SMNVEV (reference sequence). CDR3 nucleotide sequence: TGTGCCAGCAGCCTACAGAGCTCCTACGAGCAGTACTTC. It encodes CASSLQSSYEQYF.

This clonotype came up many times. The J gene is TRBJ2-3, the V gene TRBV2; 11 bases map to TRBD1. The CDR3 loop spans 14 amino acids. Germline assignment: CDR1 SNHLY and CDR2 FYNNEI. Losses at the gene ends were 6 bases for V and 3 bases for J; bases not matched to a gene: 2. The CDR3 is CASSRDRGTDTQYF. DNA for the CDR3: TGTGCCAGCAGCCGGGACAGGGGGACAGATACGCAGTATTTT.

This clonotype was seen more than once but under ten times. This chain connects TRBV9 to TRBJ2-3; a weak D match, TRBD2 (6 bases). The CDR3 runs 15 residues. Per the germline V gene, CDR1 is SGDLS and CDR2 is YYNGEE. Trimming shortened V by 0 bases and J by 2 bases, and 10 bases separated the two germline ends. CDR3 residues: CASSVAGGYTDTQYF. The CDR3 region has the DNA TGTGCCAGCAGCGTAGCTGGAGGGTACACAGATACGCAGTATTTT.

This clonotype was seen many times. The rearrangement uses TRBV20-1 and TRBJ2-1; 10 nucleotides align to TRBD2. Germline V lookup: CDR1 DFQATT, CDR2 SNEGSKA (reference sequence). The J segment lost 0 bases and the V segment lost 6 bases, leaving 14 bases of the junction unmatched. This CDR3 contains 18 residues. Here the CDR3 reads CSASGASGRGSSYNEQFF. The CDR3, as DNA: TGCAGTGCCTCAGGGGCTAGCGGGAGAGGGAGCTCCTACAATGAGCAGTTCTTC.

This clonotype has a count of ten or more. The chain carries TRBV2 and TRBJ2-7, with D possibly TRBD2 on 6 matching bases. This CDR3 comprises 11 residues. Germline V CDR1 and CDR2: SNHLY, FYNNEI. Trimming cost V 7 bases and J 5 bases, with 9 bases left between them. CDR3 in amino acids: CASTGGHEQYF. The CDR3 DNA is TGTGCCAGCACCGGGGGACACGAGCAGTACTTC. Drawing the rest from reference TRBV2 and TRBJ2-7, the complete variable domain is EPEVTQTPSHQVTQMGQEVILRCVPISNHLYFYWYRQILGQKVEFLVSFYNNEISEKSEIFDDQFSVERPDGSNFTLKIRSTKLEDSAMYFCASTGGHEQYFGPGTRLTVT.

The sample holds a few counts of this clonotype. One junction end disagrees with the germline gene, perhaps due to a read error. The rearrangement links TRBV7-3 to TRBJ1-1; 9 nucleotides line up with TRBD1. Germline-derived CDR1 and CDR2 are SGHTA and FQGTGA. The CDR3 is 16 residues long. Here the CDR3 DNA reads TGCGCCAGCAGCTTATATGGACTGGACAGGGGCACTGAAGCTTTCTTT. Protein: CASSLYGLDRGTEAFF.

This clonotype came up many times. V is TRBV18 and J is TRBJ1-6; maybe TRBD1 (5 bases). The CDR3 totals 14 residues. V was cut by 0 bases and J by 9 bases, with 9 bases left in between. Germline V lookup: CDR1 KGHSH, CDR2 LQKENI. Written as DNA, the CDR3 is TGTGCCAGCTCACCACCGAGCGGGACTTCACCCCTCCACTTT. Protein: CASSPPSGTSPLHF.

The genes are TRBV7-3 and TRBJ2-1; TRBD2 matches 7 bases. In germline, CDR1 is SGHTA, CDR2 FQGTGA. The V gene end was trimmed by 2 bases and the J gene end by 6 bases; junction bases not matched to a gene: 4. CDR3 size: 14 residues. CDR3 protein: CASSLDGRRNEQFF. Here the CDR3 DNA reads TGTGCCAGCAGCTTAGACGGGAGGCGCAATGAGCAGTTCTTC.

The chain couples TRBV16 to TRBJ2-1, with 10 bases lining up with TRBD2. Germline-derived CDR1 and CDR2 are KGHSY and FQNENV. The CDR3 spans 14 residues. The V segment lost 5 bases and the J segment 4 bases; nucleotides outside the gene matches: 2. The CDR3 nucleotides are TGTGCCAGCAGCACTAGCGGGACGTACAATGAGCAGTTCTTC. Translated: CASSTSGTYNEQFF.

This clonotype was recorded at least ten times. V usage is TRBV12-3 or TRBV12-4 and J usage is TRBJ2-1; D ambiguous. The CDR3 is 11 residues long. Deletions cut 3 bases from V and 9 bases from J, with 6 bases between. DNA of the CDR3: TGTGCCAGCAGTTTTTCTACTGAGCAGTTCTTC. This translates into CASSFSTEQFF.

This clonotype turned up a few times. V and J are TRBV6-1 and TRBJ2-7; D call uncertain. V gave up 7 bases and J gave up 7 bases, with 5 bases separating them. Germline lookup yields CDR1 MNHNS and CDR2 SASEGT. The CDR3 loop spans 9 amino acids. The CDR3 is CASTNEQYF. The CDR3 DNA follows: TGTGCCAGCACAAATGAGCAGTACTTC.

This clonotype was recorded at least ten times. The V gene is TRBV29-1, the J gene TRBJ2-3; unclear D gene. V lost 3 bases, J lost 2 bases, and 18 bases lay in between. Germline V gene sequence: CDR1 SQVTM, CDR2 ANQGSEA. The CDR3 extends over 16 amino acids. CDR3 residues: CSVDVVQSPITDTQYF. Written as DNA, the CDR3 is TGCAGCGTTGACGTGGTACAGTCGCCCATCACAGATACGCAGTATTTT.

This rearrangement joins TRBV7-3 to TRBJ2-1, with 11 bases that match TRBD1. The CDR3 length is 15 residues. Germline V gene lookup returns CDR1 SGHTA and CDR2 FQGTGA. Germline trimming cut 1 base from V and 6 bases from J; bases unmatched to any gene: 2. Here the CDR3 reads CASSLIGTGGNEQFF. The CDR3 region has the DNA TGTGCCAGCAGCTTAATCGGGACAGGGGGCAATGAGCAGTTCTTC.

This clonotype was seen at least ten times. V usage is TRBV3-1 and J usage is TRBJ2-7, with 8 bases matching TRBD1. CDR3 length: 15 amino acids. Germline trimming cut 1 base from V and 4 bases from J; bases unmatched to any gene: 6. The germline V gene encodes CDR1 LGHDT and CDR2 YNNKEL (reference sequence). CDR3 bases: TGTGCCAGCAGCCAAGCTGGGACAGGAAAGTACGAGCAGTACTTC. As protein: CASSQAGTGKYEQYF.

This clonotype was found many times. The CDR3 protein is CASSYSTLGYPYEQYF. CDR3 sequence (DNA): TGTGCCAGCAGTTACTCGACCCTCGGTTACCCCTACGAGCAGTACTTC. V is TRBV6-2 or TRBV6-3 and J is TRBJ2-7; D remains unclear. Germline CDR1 is MNHEY and CDR2 is SVGEGT. The CDR3 runs 16 residues. V was pared by 0 bases and J by 2 bases, with 14 bases between.

The chain has TRBV20-1 and TRBJ2-4; D remains unclear. CDR3 length: 19 residues. Trimming took 0 bases from V and 0 from J, leaving 21 bases between them. Germline V gene lookup returns CDR1 DFQATT and CDR2 SNEGSKA (reference sequence). For the CDR3, the DNA is TGCAGTGCTAGAGATCAGACAACGTTCCCTTTCTCAGCCAAAAACATTCAGTACTTC. It specifies CSARDQTTFPFSAKNIQYF.

This clonotype turned up a few times. The rearrangement uses TRBV19 and TRBJ2-5; unclear D gene. The V end was cut by 0 bases, the J end by 4 bases, with 6 bases between. CDR3 length equals 13 residues. Per the germline V gene, CDR1 is LNHDA and CDR2 is SQIVND (reference sequence). CDR3 DNA: TGTGCCAGTAGTATAGAACCATTAGAGACCCAGTACTTC. Translation gives CASSIEPLETQYF.

This chain uses TRBV19 with TRBJ2-2; 10 bases are shared with TRBD2. From germline, CDR1 is LNHDA and CDR2 SQIVND (reference sequence). This CDR3 contains 19 residues. Written as DNA, the CDR3 is TGTACCACCTCGCCGGGACTAGCGATTAGGAGAAGGAACACCGGGGAGCTGTTTTTT. The encoded protein is CTTSPGLAIRRRNTGELFF.

This clonotype was seen a handful of times. The V gene is TRBV6-9, the J gene TRBJ1-1; D possibly corresponds to TRBD1 (5 bases). Germline CDR1 MNHGY, CDR2 SVAAGI. Trimming stripped 3 bases from V and 7 bases from J, with 15 bases between. The CDR3 is made up of 14 amino acids. The CDR3, as DNA: TGTGCCAGCAGTTACTTTGGGGGGTATAGTGAAGCTTTCTTT. It yields the protein CASSYFGGYSEAFF.

This clonotype came up many times. The chain is built from TRBV3-1 and TRBJ2-3, with 14 positions matching TRBD2. Germline V CDR1 and CDR2: LGHDT, YNNKEL (reference sequence). This CDR3 comprises 20 residues. J lost 4 bases, V lost 4 bases, and 16 bases had no gene match. Here the CDR3 DNA reads TGTGCCAGCAGCCCGCAGGGGCTTCCCGGGACTAGCGGGAGATCAGATACGCAGTATTTT. Protein product: CASSPQGLPGTSGRSDTQYF.

V is TRBV18 and J is TRBJ1-5; 8 bases are shared with TRBD1. The V segment lost 4 bases and the J segment 9 bases; nucleotides outside the gene matches: 8. CDR1 KGHSH and CDR2 LQKENI come from the germline V gene. This CDR3 spans 14 amino acids. The CDR3 loop reads CASSLGQGSGPQHF. As DNA, the CDR3 is TGTGCCAGCTCACTAGGACAGGGCAGTGGGCCCCAGCATTTT.

This clonotype was recorded many times. The gene calls are TRBV4-1 and TRBJ2-1; D possibly corresponds to TRBD1 (6 bases). The germline V gene has CDR1 MGHRA and CDR2 YSYEKL. V was cut by 3 bases and J by 4 bases, with 16 bases left in between. The CDR3 extends over 16 amino acids. The DNA of the CDR3 is TGCGCCAGCAGCCACGCTTGGGGACACAAATACAATGAGCAGTTCTTC. Residues: CASSHAWGHKYNEQFF.

On this clonotype: Germline and junction disagree at one end, which may indicate a read error. CDR3 in amino acids: CAWSVQGRSYGQYF. The CDR3 bases are TGTGCCTGGAGTGTACAAGGAAGAAGTTACGGGCAGTACTTC. The V and J genes are TRBV30 and TRBJ2-7; D is uncertain. The CDR3 runs to 14 residues. The germline V gene encodes CDR1 GTSNPN and CDR2 SVGIG (reference sequence).

This clonotype showed up many times. This chain joins TRBV13 and TRBJ1-2; no firm D call. Trimming cost V 2 bases and J 3 bases, with 7 bases left between them. This CDR3 is built from 13 residues. The germline gives CDR1 PRHDT, CDR2 FYEKMQ (reference sequence). CDR3 DNA: TGTGCCAGCAGCTTACTGTATTACTATGGCTACACCTTC. It codes for CASSLLYYYGYTF.